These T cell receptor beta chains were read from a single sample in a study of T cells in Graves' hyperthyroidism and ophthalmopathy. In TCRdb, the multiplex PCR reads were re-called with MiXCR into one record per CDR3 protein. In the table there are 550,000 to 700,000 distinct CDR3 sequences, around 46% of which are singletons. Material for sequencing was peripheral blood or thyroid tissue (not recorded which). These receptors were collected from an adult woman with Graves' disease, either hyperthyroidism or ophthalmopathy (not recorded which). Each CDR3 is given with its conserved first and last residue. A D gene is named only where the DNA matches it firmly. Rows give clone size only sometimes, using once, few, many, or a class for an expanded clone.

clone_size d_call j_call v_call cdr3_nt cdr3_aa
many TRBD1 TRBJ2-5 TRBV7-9 TGTGCCAGCAGCTTAACCGGGACAGGGGGGGGCAAAGAGACCCAGTACTTC CASSLTGTGGGKETQYF
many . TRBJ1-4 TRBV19 TGTGCCAGTAGCAAGAACAGTGCAACTAATGAAAAACTGTTTTTT CASSKNSATNEKLFF
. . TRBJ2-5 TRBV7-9 TGTGCCAGCAGCTTATTACCCGAGACCCAGTACTTC CASSLLPETQYF
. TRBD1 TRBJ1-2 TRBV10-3 TGTGCCATCAGCACGGGACAGGGAAGCCTCCATGGCTACACCTTC CAISTGQGSLHGYTF
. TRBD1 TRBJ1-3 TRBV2 TGTGCCAGCAGTCGACAGGGCTTCTCTGGAAACACCATATATTTT CASSRQGFSGNTIYF
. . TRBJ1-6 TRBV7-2 TGTGCCAGCAGCTTGGGAGGGGCGAGAAGTAGTTCACCCCTCCACTTT CASSLGGARSSSPLHF
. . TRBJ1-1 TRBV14 TGTGCCAGCAGCGCTTACTCGGACAACACTGAAGCTTTCTTT CASSAYSDNTEAFF
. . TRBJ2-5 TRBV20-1 TGCAGTGCTAGAGAAACAGGGCGCCAAGAGACCTACTACTTC CSARETGRQETYYF
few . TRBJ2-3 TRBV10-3 TGTGCCATCAGCCCCTACAGCCCTAGCACAGATACGCAGTATTTT CAISPYSPSTDTQYF
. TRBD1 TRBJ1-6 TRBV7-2 TGTGCCAGCAGACTGGGACAGGGAGGGTATTCACCCCTCCACTTT CASRLGQGGYSPLHF
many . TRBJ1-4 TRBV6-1 TGTGCCAGCAGTGAAGGAACGTTGGAAAAACTGTTTTTT CASSEGTLEKLFF
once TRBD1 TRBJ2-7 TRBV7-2 TGTGCCAGCAGCCTCCCGGGACAGCCCACCCGCGAGCAGTACTTC CASSLPGQPTREQYF
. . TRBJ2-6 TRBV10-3 TGTGCCATCAGTGAGTCGACGGCGGGATTAGGGGCCAACGTCCTGACTTTC CAISESTAGLGANVLTF
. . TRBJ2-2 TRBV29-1 TGCAGCGGCAGGGACCTCTACACCGGGGAGCTGTTTTTT CSGRDLYTGELFF
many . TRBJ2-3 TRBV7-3 TGTGCCAGCAGCGCACTCGGGCATCCTACAGATACGCAGTATTTT CASSALGHPTDTQYF
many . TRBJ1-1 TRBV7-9 TGTGCCAGCGACCAGGGAGCCCCCGGAGGGTCCACTGAAGCTTTCTTT CASDQGAPGGSTEAFF
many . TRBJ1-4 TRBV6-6 TGTGCCAGCAGTTACTCGAGCCGGGGGCGCGGTGAAAAACTGTTTTTT CASSYSSRGRGEKLFF
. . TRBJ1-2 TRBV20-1 TGCAGTGCTAGATCGGGGGCCAGCGTAATCCACACCTTC CSARSGASVIHTF
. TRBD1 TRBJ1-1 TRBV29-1 TGCAGCGTTGGAAGCAGGGGGCTCACTGAAGCTTTCTTT CSVGSRGLTEAFF
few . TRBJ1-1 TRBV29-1 TGCAGCGTTGATGGGCAGCTTGAAGCTTTCTTT CSVDGQLEAFF
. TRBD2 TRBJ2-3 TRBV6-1 TGTGCCAGCAGGGCTAGCGGGAGCAATGAGCAGTATTTT CASRASGSNEQYF
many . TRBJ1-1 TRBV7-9 TGTGCCAGCAGCTATGGAGACACTGAAACTTTCTTT CASSYGDTETFF
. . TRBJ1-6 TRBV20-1 TGCAGTGCTAGAGATCTTTCAGGCCATAGTGTAGGTTCACCCCTCCACTTT CSARDLSGHSVGSPLHF
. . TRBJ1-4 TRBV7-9 TGTGCCAGCAGATCGGGCGGGGCTAATGAAAAACTGTTTTTT CASRSGGANEKLFF
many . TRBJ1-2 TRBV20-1 TGCAGTGCTAGAGATCGGGGCAGGGAGGACTATGGCTACACCTTC CSARDRGREDYGYTF
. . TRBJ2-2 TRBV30 TGTGCCTGGAGTGAGACAAGCCCCGGGGAGCTGTTTTTT CAWSETSPGELFF
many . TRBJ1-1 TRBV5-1 TGCGCCAGCAGCAGAACCTACAGGGCCACTGAAGCTTTCTTT CASSRTYRATEAFF
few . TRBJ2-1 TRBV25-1 TGTGCCAGCATGGTGGGCGATGAGCAGTTCTTC CASMVGDEQFF
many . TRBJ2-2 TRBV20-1 TGCAGTGTCCTGACAGAAACCGGGGAGCTGTTTTTT CSVLTETGELFF
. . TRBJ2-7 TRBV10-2 TGCGCCAGCAGTGAAATGAGACTAGGGGCCTACGAGCAGTACTTC CASSEMRLGAYEQYF
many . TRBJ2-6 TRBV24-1 TGTGCCACCAGTGAGTCCACAGGGATAAGCTCTGGGGCCAACGTCCTGACTTTC CATSESTGISSGANVLTF
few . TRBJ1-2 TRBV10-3 TGTGCCATTGCCAACAGGGATGGCTACACCTTC CAIANRDGYTF
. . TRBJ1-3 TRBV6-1 TGTGCCAGCAGCGCGGGGAGCTCTGGAAACACCATATATTTT CASSAGSSGNTIYF
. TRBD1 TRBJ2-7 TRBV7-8 TGTGCCAGCAGCCGGACAGGGGCCAACGAGCAGTACTTC CASSRTGANEQYF
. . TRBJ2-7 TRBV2 TGTGCCAGCAATAAGGAGAGTGATGGGGACGAGCAGTACTTC CASNKESDGDEQYF
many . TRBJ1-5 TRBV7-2 TGTGCCAGCAGCTTAGATTTTCACGCGAATCAGCCCCAGCATTTT CASSLDFHANQPQHF
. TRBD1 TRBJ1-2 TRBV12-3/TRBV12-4 TGTGCCAGCAGTCCCTCCGGGACAGGGATATATGGCTACACCTTC CASSPSGTGIYGYTF
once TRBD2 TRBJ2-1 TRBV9 TGTGCCAGCAGAGGAGGACTAGAATCGGCTGAGCAGTTCTTC CASRGGLESAEQFF
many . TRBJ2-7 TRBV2 TGTGCCAGCAGTGCCCTGGGGGACCGCGTCGAGCAGTACTTC CASSALGDRVEQYF
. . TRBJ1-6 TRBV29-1 TGCAGCGTTGGGAGGGATCGTAATTCACCCCTCCACTTT CSVGRDRNSPLHF
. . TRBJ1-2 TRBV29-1 TGCAGCGTTGAAGTGAGGGAATCGCAAGCTAACTATGGCTACACCTTC CSVEVRESQANYGYTF
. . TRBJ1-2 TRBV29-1 TGCAGCAGCCAAGTGGCCGGAACCTATGGCTACACCTTC CSSQVAGTYGYTF
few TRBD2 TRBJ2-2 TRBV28 TGTGCCAGCAGTCCCTGGGGACTAGCGGCGAACACCGGGGAGCTGTTTTTT CASSPWGLAANTGELFF
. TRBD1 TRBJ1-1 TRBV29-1 TGCAGCGTTGACCGGGACAGGGGCACTGAAGCTTTCTTT CSVDRDRGTEAFF
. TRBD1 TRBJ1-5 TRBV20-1 TGCAGTGCTAGGGGACAGCCAGATCAGCCCCAGCATTTT CSARGQPDQPQHF
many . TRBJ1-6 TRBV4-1 TGCGCCAGCAGCCAATTGGATCTGATCTCCTATAATTCACCCCTCCACTTT CASSQLDLISYNSPLHF